Below are 31 T cell receptor beta chains sequenced from a single sample in a study of blood T cell repertoires in COVID-19. Libraries were prepared by immunoSEQ multiplex PCR; TCRdb keeps only in-frame clonotypes and omits some of them. Here the sample spans under 110,000 clones, 75% to 90% being singletons. Sequencing input: peripheral blood. The receptors come from a woman in her 70s with active or convalescent COVID-19.

V usage is TRBV5-1 and J usage is TRBJ1-3; D call uncertain. Germline loops: CDR1 SGHRS, CDR2 YFSETQ. CDR3 size: 16 residues. The germline V and J ends were trimmed by 0 bases and 0 bases, with 10 bases remaining between them. The CDR3 reads CASSLEGGSSGNTIYF. CDR3 sequence (DNA): TGCGCCAGCAGCTTGGAAGGAGGGAGCTCTGGAAACACCATATATTTT.

This rearrangement joins TRBV30 to TRBJ1-3, with D hard to call. Trimming shortened V by 4 bases and J by 0 bases, and 10 bases separated the two germline ends. Per the germline V gene, CDR1 is GTSNPN and CDR2 is SVGIG (reference sequence). The CDR3 is 14 residues long. CDR3 protein: CAWNRRSSGNTIYF. The CDR3 bases are TGTGCCTGGAATAGGCGGAGCTCTGGAAACACCATATATTTT.

This clone was detected once. V and J are TRBV7-9 and TRBJ1-3; TRBD1 matches 10 bases. Unmatched junction bases numbered 12, after V lost 3 bases and J lost 7 bases. The CDR3 contains 17 residues. Looked up from germline, CDR1 is SEHNR and CDR2 is FQNEAQ (reference sequence). The CDR3 region is CASSFLGQGLKSNTIYF. The DNA for the CDR3 is TGTGCCAGCAGCTTCCTGGGACAGGGGTTGAAATCGAACACCATATATTTT. Full variable domain (missing parts from reference TRBV7-9 and TRBJ1-3): DTGVSQNPRHKITKRGQNVTFRCDPISEHNRLYWYRQTLGQGPEFLTYFQNEAQLEKSRLLSDRFSAERPKGSFSTLEIQRTEQGDSAMYLCASSFLGQGLKSNTIYFGEGSWLTVV.

The V call is TRBV28, the J call TRBJ2-2, with D perhaps matching TRBD2 (7 bases). Germline V gives CDR1 MDHEN, CDR2 SYDVKM. The CDR3 loop spans 14 amino acids. V was trimmed by 8 bases and J by 4 bases, leaving 14 bases between them. The CDR3, as DNA: TGTGCCAGCCGGGGGGCAGGCGGCACCGGGGAGCTGTTTTTT. Protein product: CASRGAGGTGELFF.

The genes are TRBV4-3 and TRBJ2-3; TRBD2 aligns across 8 bases. Germline V gives CDR1 LGHNA, CDR2 YSLEER. The V segment lost 3 bases and the J segment 6 bases; nucleotides outside the gene matches: 8. The CDR3 covers 15 residues. CDR3 DNA: TGCGCCAGCAGCCATGAAGCGGGGGAGGGCGATACGCAGTATTTT. Its translation: CASSHEAGEGDTQYF.

This sequence joins TRBV24-1 and TRBJ1-5; 12 nucleotides line up with TRBD1. Germline loops: CDR1 KGHDR, CDR2 SFDVKD. This CDR3 region has 19 residues. Trimming at V came to 2 bases and at J to 1 base, leaving 8 bases not matched to a gene. The CDR3, as DNA: TGTGCCACCAGTGATTCGACCGGGACAGGGGGCAACAGCAATCAGCCCCAGCATTTT. Residues: CATSDSTGTGGNSNQPQHF.

CDR3 region: CASSQPRLAGEEETQYF. As DNA, the CDR3 is TGCGCCAGCAGCCAGCCCAGACTAGCGGGAGAGGAAGAGACCCAGTACTTC. The chain joins TRBV4-3 to TRBJ2-5, with 12 bases that match TRBD2. This CDR3 region has 17 residues. The germline CDR1 and CDR2 sequences are LGHNA and YSLEER. J lost 3 bases, V lost 3 bases, and 8 bases had no gene match.

The gene calls are TRBV5-6 and TRBJ2-7, with 9 positions matching TRBD1. CDR1 and CDR2 (germline): SGHDT, YYEEEE. V lost 5 bases to trimming and J lost 0 bases; unmatched junction nucleotides: 3. This CDR3 comprises 14 residues. The CDR3 spells CASRSGQGSYEQYF. CDR3 sequence (DNA): TGTGCCAGCAGGTCGGGACAGGGCTCCTACGAGCAGTACTTC.

This chain uses TRBV4-2 with TRBJ2-1; TRBD2 matches 11 bases. CDR3 length equals 17 residues. Germline lookup yields CDR1 LGHNA and CDR2 YNFKEQ. J was trimmed by 5 bases and V by 0 bases; bases with no gene match: 6. This chain's CDR3 is CASSQEASGGYHNEQFF. As DNA, the CDR3 is TGTGCCAGCAGCCAAGAAGCTAGCGGGGGGTACCACAATGAGCAGTTCTTC.

This chain connects TRBV12-3 or TRBV12-4 to TRBJ1-6; D is unclear. Trimming removed 5 bases from V and 10 bases from J, with 9 bases in between. The CDR3 extends over 12 amino acids. CDR3 sequence (DNA): TGTGCCAGCAGTCCCCTAGGATCACCCCTCCACTTT. Amino acids: CASSPLGSPLHF.

The chain has TRBV30 and TRBJ1-2; TRBD1 might be the D (6 bases). Per the germline V gene, CDR1 is GTSNPN and CDR2 is SVGIG (reference sequence). This CDR3 has 14 amino acids. Trimming stripped 2 bases from V and 7 bases from J, with 17 bases between. In DNA form, the CDR3 reads TGTGCCTGGAGTAGGGCAGGGGTAAGCCGTGGCTACACCTTC. Its translation: CAWSRAGVSRGYTF.

The chain carries TRBV24-1 and TRBJ1-1, with a possible D match to TRBD1 (6 bases). This CDR3 is 13 amino acids long. Per the germline V gene, CDR1 is KGHDR and CDR2 is SFDVKD. V lost 5 bases and J lost 10, with 16 bases in between. The CDR3 DNA sequence: TGTGCCACCAGTGGCGGGGGGCAAGGGGTAGCTTTCTTT. Protein product: CATSGGGQGVAFF.

The chain joins TRBV5-4 to TRBJ1-3; 7 bases are a match to TRBD1. V lost 4 bases and J lost 4; bases outside the gene matches: 8. Germline V gene data show CDR1 as SGHNT and CDR2 as YYREEE (reference sequence). This CDR3 has 15 amino acids. The CDR3 DNA follows: TGTGCCAGCAGCCCAGCCCAGGGGGACGGAAACACCATATATTTT. As protein: CASSPAQGDGNTIYF.

V gene TRBV6-5 combines with J gene TRBJ2-5, with 9 bases identical to TRBD2. This CDR3 has 15 amino acids. With 6 bases clipped from V and 2 bases from J, the junction kept 7 bases outside the gene matches. Germline values: CDR1 MNHEY, CDR2 SVGAGI. CDR3: CASRNSGSSQETQYF. In nucleotides, the CDR3 is TGTGCCAGCAGAAATAGCGGGAGTTCGCAAGAGACCCAGTACTTC.

The chain combines TRBV5-8 with TRBJ2-1, with D perhaps TRBD2 (6 bases). V lost 5 bases and J lost 6, with 9 bases in between. The CDR3 sequence is 12 residues long. Per the germline V gene, CDR1 is SGHTS and CDR2 is YDEGEE. CDR3 region: CASSSGLNEQFF. CDR3 nucleotides: TGTGCCAGCAGTAGCGGCCTCAATGAGCAGTTCTTC.

The CDR3 reads CSGPSGNEQFF. Written as DNA, the CDR3 is TGCAGTGGCCCGTCCGGCAATGAGCAGTTCTTC. The rearrangement uses TRBV20-1 and TRBJ2-1; D is unresolved. V lost 7 bases and J lost 6, with 10 bases in between. CDR1 is DFQATT, CDR2 SNEGSKA, per germline (reference sequence). The CDR3 spans 11 residues.

The chain couples TRBV5-6 to TRBJ1-4; 11 nucleotides align to TRBD1. V shed 4 bases and J 5 bases; nucleotides not matched to a gene: 7. Per the germline V gene, CDR1 is SGHDT and CDR2 is YYEEEE. The CDR3 covers 16 residues. CDR3 in amino acids: CASSPRTGGRNEKLFF. Here the CDR3 DNA reads TGTGCCAGCAGCCCCAGGACAGGGGGCAGGAATGAAAAACTGTTTTTT.

This chain joins TRBV6-4 and TRBJ2-5; a weak D match, TRBD2 (6 bases). This CDR3 region has 16 residues. V was pared by 9 bases and J by 5 bases, with 25 bases between. Germline V gene sequence: CDR1 MRHNA, CDR2 SNTAGT. Written as DNA, the CDR3 is TGTGCCAGTAGATCGGCGGGGAGAGGGGATTGGGAGACCCAGTACTTC. Translation gives CASRSAGRGDWETQYF.

This sequence joins TRBV28 and TRBJ1-2; D gene unclear. Germline CDR1 and CDR2: MDHEN and SYDVKM. CDR3 size: 13 residues. V was pared by 5 bases and J by 4 bases, with 11 bases between. The CDR3 nucleotides read TGTGCCAGCAGTGAACACCATGTCTATGGCTACACCTTC. It yields the protein CASSEHHVYGYTF.

This chain connects TRBV5-8 to TRBJ1-5; D is uncertain. The germline V gene encodes CDR1 SGHTS and CDR2 YDEGEE. Trimming left V 2 bases short and J 0 bases short, with 9 bases between. This CDR3 comprises 15 residues. The CDR3, as DNA: TGTGCCAGCAGCTTCGGTCAGGTTAGCAATCAGCCCCAGCATTTT. Translating gives CASSFGQVSNQPQHF.

This chain connects TRBV27 to TRBJ2-6, with D perhaps matching TRBD2 (7 bases). CDR1 MNHEY and CDR2 SMNVEV come from the germline V gene (reference sequence). This CDR3 region has 19 residues. Trimming removed 7 bases from V and 0 bases from J, with 22 bases in between. CDR3 sequence: CASTLPWGGEYSGANVLTF. DNA for the CDR3: TGTGCCAGCACCCTCCCTTGGGGGGGCGAATACTCTGGGGCCAACGTCCTGACTTTC.

The chain recombines TRBV5-6 with TRBJ1-4; no definite D call. The CDR3 contains 13 residues. Trimming left V 0 bases short and J 7 bases short, with 7 bases between. Looked up from germline, CDR1 is SGHDT and CDR2 is YYEEEE. CDR3 in DNA: TGTGCCAGCAGCTTGGCTCGGGGTGAAAAACTGTTTTTT. Translating it yields CASSLARGEKLFF.

This sequence joins TRBV5-1 and TRBJ2-7, with D possibly being TRBD2 (5 bases). Per germline, CDR1 SGHRS and CDR2 YFSETQ. V was shortened by 4 bases and J by 6 bases, with 17 bases between the two germline ends. The CDR3 runs 14 residues. The CDR3 is CASSPGAGKGEQYF. CDR3 sequence (DNA): TGCGCCAGCAGCCCTGGTGCGGGTAAGGGCGAGCAGTACTTC. The variable domain in full, completed from reference TRBV5-1 and TRBJ2-7, reads KAGVTQTPRYLIKTRGQQVTLSCSPISGHRSVSWYQQTPGQGLQFLFEYFSETQRNKGNFPGRFSGRQFSNSRSEMNVSTLELGDSALYLCASSPGAGKGEQYFGPGTRLTVT.

This chain joins TRBV27 and TRBJ2-2, with D possibly matching TRBD1 (6 bases). V gave up 6 bases and J gave up 3 bases, with 17 bases separating them. This CDR3 region has 16 residues. CDR1 and CDR2 (germline): MNHEY, SMNVEV (reference sequence). CDR3 protein: CASRGIRGGDTGELFF. For the CDR3, the DNA is TGTGCCAGCAGGGGGATCAGAGGGGGAGACACCGGGGAGCTGTTTTTT.

The chain has TRBV24-1 and TRBJ2-3, with 9 positions matching TRBD2. Per germline, CDR1 KGHDR and CDR2 SFDVKD. CDR3 size: 16 residues. The J segment lost 4 bases and the V segment lost 6 bases, leaving 10 bases of the junction unmatched. CDR3 sequence: CATSPVSGSSADTQYF. DNA of the CDR3: TGTGCCACCAGTCCGGTTAGCGGGAGTAGCGCAGATACGCAGTATTTT.

The chain uses TRBV30 and TRBJ1-2; D perhaps matches TRBD1 (5 bases). Germline V gene sequence: CDR1 GTSNPN, CDR2 SVGIG (reference sequence). The CDR3 runs 13 residues. With 4 bases removed from V and 7 bases from J, the gap between germline ends came to 16 bases. CDR3 sequence reads: CAWTLDSLFGYTF. CDR3 DNA sequence: TGTGCCTGGACTCTCGACAGCCTATTTGGCTACACCTTC.

This clone was seen a few times. The J gene is TRBJ1-6, the V gene TRBV6-2 or TRBV6-3; tentatively, D is TRBD1 (5 bases). Germline CDR1 reads MNHEY; CDR2 reads SVGEGT. This CDR3 comprises 14 residues. V lost 6 bases, J lost 10 bases, and 16 bases lay in between. The DNA for the CDR3 is TGTGCCAGCAGCCTTGGGGCCGACGGCTCACCCCTCCACTTT. Encoded protein: CASSLGADGSPLHF.

The chain links TRBV19 to TRBJ2-3; TRBD2 aligns across 11 bases. J lost 4 bases, V lost 10 bases, and 7 bases had no gene match. The CDR3 has 14 amino acids. Germline-derived CDR1 and CDR2 are LNHDA and SQIVND (reference sequence). The CDR3 loop reads CATSSGGVPDTQYF. DNA of the CDR3: TGTGCCACGAGTAGCGGGGGGGTCCCAGATACGCAGTATTTT.

This clone was found a few times. The chain has TRBV6-5 and TRBJ2-7, with 8 nucleotides matching TRBD2. CDR3 size: 14 residues. V lost 4 bases, J lost 0 bases, and 2 bases stayed unmatched. From germline, CDR1 is MNHEY and CDR2 SVGAGI. Here the CDR3 reads CASSSLAVSYEQYF. In nucleotides, the CDR3 is TGTGCCAGCAGTTCACTAGCGGTCTCCTACGAGCAGTACTTC.

The CDR3 DNA reads as TGTGCCAGCAGCTCCAGCGGGAGACAGTACAATGAGCAGTTCTTC. Protein product: CASSSSGRQYNEQFF. The chain is built from TRBV7-2 and TRBJ2-1, with 8 positions matching TRBD2. The CDR3 is 15 residues long. The V gene end was trimmed by 4 bases and the J gene end by 4 bases; junction bases not matched to a gene: 6. From germline, CDR1 is SGHTA and CDR2 FQGNSA.

The V and J genes are TRBV2 and TRBJ2-5, with 8 bases lining up with TRBD1. The CDR3 sequence is 15 residues long. Trimming removed 7 bases from V and 5 bases from J; junction bases left unmatched: 12. Germline V gene data show CDR1 as SNHLY and CDR2 as FYNNEI. The CDR3 region is CASTGLTGVGETQYF. CDR3 sequence (DNA): TGTGCCAGCACCGGGCTGACAGGGGTAGGGGAGACCCAGTACTTC.